This paragraph covers one T cell receptor (beta chain) sequence. What it binds is not known. These data belong to a study of response to subunit inactivated influenza vaccine. TCRdb independently ran MiXCR on the RT-PCR reads; one entry per CDR3 protein. Of some 500,000 distinct CDR3 sequences listed, over 10% were seen once; the top ten hold approximately 14%. Germline-derived CDR1 and CDR2 are SGHDN and FVKESK. The CDR3 is 14 amino acids. With 8 bases removed from V and 5 bases from J, the gap between germline ends came to 19 bases. Study outcomes and limitations: The authors suggested that every seasonal influenza vaccination recruits few new T cells.

Sequencing used PBMCs from blood, obtained 35 to 45 days after vaccination. V and J are TRBV14 and TRBJ2-7; D not resolved. The receptor was isolated from a man aged 50-60 years who received an inactivated influenza vaccine. CDR3 residues: CASAPEIGLNEQYF. CDR3 nucleotides: TGTGCCAGCGCGCCGGAGATTGGTTTGAACGAGCAGTACTTC.